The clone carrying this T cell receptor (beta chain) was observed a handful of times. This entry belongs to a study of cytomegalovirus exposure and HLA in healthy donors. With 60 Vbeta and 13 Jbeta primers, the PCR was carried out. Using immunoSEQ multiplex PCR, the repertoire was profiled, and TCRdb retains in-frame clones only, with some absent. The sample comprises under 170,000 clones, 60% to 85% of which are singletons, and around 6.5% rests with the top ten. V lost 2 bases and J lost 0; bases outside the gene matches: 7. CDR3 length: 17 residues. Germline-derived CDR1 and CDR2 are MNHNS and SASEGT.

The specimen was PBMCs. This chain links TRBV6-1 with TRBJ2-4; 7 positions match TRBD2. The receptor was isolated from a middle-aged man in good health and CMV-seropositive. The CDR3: CASSEIRGGEAKNIQYF. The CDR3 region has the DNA TGTGCCAGCAGTGAAATCCGGGGAGGGGAAGCCAAAAACATTCAGTACTTC.